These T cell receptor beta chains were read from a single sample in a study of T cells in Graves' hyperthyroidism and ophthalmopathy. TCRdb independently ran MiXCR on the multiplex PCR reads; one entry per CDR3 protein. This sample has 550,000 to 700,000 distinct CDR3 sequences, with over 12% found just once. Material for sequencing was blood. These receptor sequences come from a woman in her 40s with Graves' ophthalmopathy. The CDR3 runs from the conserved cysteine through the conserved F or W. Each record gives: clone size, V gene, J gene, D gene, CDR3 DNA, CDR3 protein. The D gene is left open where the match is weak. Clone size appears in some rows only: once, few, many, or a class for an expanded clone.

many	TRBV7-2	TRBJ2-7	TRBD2	TGTGCCAGCAGCCATCCCGGGACTAGCGGGAGAGAGCAGTACTTC	CASSHPGTSGREQYF
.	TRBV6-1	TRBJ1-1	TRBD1	TGTGCCAGCAGGTCCGGGACAGGAACCGTTGAAGCTTTCTTT	CASRSGTGTVEAFF
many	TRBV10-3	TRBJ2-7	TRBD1	TGTGCCATCAGGGGTCAGGGGGAAACCTACGAGCAGTACTTC	CAIRGQGETYEQYF
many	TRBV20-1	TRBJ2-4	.	TGCAGTGCTAGAATCCCTTTCCAGCCCAACATTCAGTACTTC	CSARIPFQPNIQYF
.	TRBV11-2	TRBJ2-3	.	TGTGCCAGCAGCCTATCAGCGGAAACACCTAGCACAGATACGCAGTATTTT	CASSLSAETPSTDTQYF
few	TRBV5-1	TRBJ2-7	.	TGCGCCAGCAGCCAAGGGGGGGTGATTTACCTCTACGAGCAGTACTTC	CASSQGGVIYLYEQYF
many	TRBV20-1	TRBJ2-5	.	TGCAGTGCTAGAGTCGGGGAAGAGACCCAGTACTTC	CSARVGEETQYF
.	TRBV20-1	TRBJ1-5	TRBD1	TGCAGTGCTTCGGACAGGGGCACCTATCAGCCCCAGCATTTT	CSASDRGTYQPQHF
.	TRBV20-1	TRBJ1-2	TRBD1	TGCAGTGCTAGTTCGACAGGGGGTAGGGGCTACACCTTC	CSASSTGGRGYTF
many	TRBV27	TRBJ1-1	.	TGTGCCAGCAGTTCGTCAGGACTAGACACTGAAGCTTTCTTT	CASSSSGLDTEAFF
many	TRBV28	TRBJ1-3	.	TGTGCCACCAGGGAGTTCACCATATATTTT	CATREFTIYF
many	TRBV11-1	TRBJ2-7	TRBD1	TGTGCCAGCAGCTTCCTTGGACAGGGGCAGCGCTACGAGCAGTACTTC	CASSFLGQGQRYEQYF
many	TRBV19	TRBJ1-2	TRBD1	TGTGCCAGTAGTCAGTTGAGGGGGCCCAATGGCTACACCTTC	CASSQLRGPNGYTF
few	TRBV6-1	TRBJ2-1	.	TGTGCCAGCAGTCTTTCAGTCCGGGCCCAGTTCTTC	CASSLSVRAQFF
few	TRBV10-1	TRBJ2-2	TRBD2	TGCGCCAGCAGTCAAAACGCAGCGGGAGCCAAGACCGGGGAGCTGTTTTTT	CASSQNAAGAKTGELFF
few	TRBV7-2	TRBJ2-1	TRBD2	TGTGCCAGCAGCTTAGCGTTCGGACTAGCCAATGAGCAGTTCTTC	CASSLAFGLANEQFF
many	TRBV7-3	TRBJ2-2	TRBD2	TGTGCCAGCAGCCCAGGCCTAGCGGGTGGGGAGCTGTTTTTT	CASSPGLAGGELFF
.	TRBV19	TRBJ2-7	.	TGTGCCAGTAGTATACAGCACCTCGGGACTCCTTTCGAGCAGTACTTC	CASSIQHLGTPFEQYF
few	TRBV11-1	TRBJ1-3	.	TGTGCCAGCAGCTTGAGTACGGACTTCTCTGGAAACACCATATATTTT	CASSLSTDFSGNTIYF
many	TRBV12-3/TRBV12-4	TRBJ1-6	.	TGTGCCAGCAGAGGGACGCGGAATTCACCCCTCCACTTT	CASRGTRNSPLHF
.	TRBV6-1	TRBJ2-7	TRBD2	TGTGCCAGCAGCCCCAACGCTAGCGGGAAAGAGCAGTACTTC	CASSPNASGKEQYF
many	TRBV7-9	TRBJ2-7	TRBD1	TGTGCCAGCAGCTTAGAAGGCAGGGGGCTTGACGAGCAGTACTTC	CASSLEGRGLDEQYF
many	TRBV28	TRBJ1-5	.	TGTGCCAGCAGTTCGTCCAACAGTCAGCCCCAGCATTTT	CASSSSNSQPQHF
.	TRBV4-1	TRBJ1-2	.	TGCGCCAGCAGCCAAGTTCCGGGAATTAACTATGGCTACACCTTC	CASSQVPGINYGYTF
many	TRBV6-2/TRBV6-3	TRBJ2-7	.	TGTGCCAGCAGTTACTCGACAAGACCCCGGGACACCCTCTGGATCTCCTACGAGCAGTACTTC	CASSYSTRPRDTLWISYEQYF
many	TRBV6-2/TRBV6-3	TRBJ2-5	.	TGTGCCAGCAGAACAGGACAGAACCAAGAGACCCAGTACTTC	CASRTGQNQETQYF
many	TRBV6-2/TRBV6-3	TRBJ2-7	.	TGTGCCAGCAGTACGACAGGTGGCTACGAGCAGTACTTC	CASSTTGGYEQYF
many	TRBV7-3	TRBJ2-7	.	TGTGCCAGCAGCTTATATCCGGGGGCCTACGAGCAGTACTTC	CASSLYPGAYEQYF
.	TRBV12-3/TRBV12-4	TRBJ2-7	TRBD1	TGTGCCAGCCTCCGGGACAGGGGTAACCGCTACGAGCAGTACTTC	CASLRDRGNRYEQYF
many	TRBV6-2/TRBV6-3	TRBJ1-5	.	TGTGCCACCCAACAGGGCAATCAGCCCCAGCATTTT	CATQQGNQPQHF
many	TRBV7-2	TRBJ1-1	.	TGTGCCAGCATTATAAACGGGGGGACTGAAGCTTTCTTT	CASIINGGTEAFF
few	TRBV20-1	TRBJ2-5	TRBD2	TGCAGTGCTAGCGGGAGGGCCGGGGAGACCCAGTACTTC	CSASGRAGETQYF
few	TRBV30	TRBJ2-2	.	TGTGCCTGGACCCTCACTAGCTCTGGGGAGCTGTTTTTT	CAWTLTSSGELFF
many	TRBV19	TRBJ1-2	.	TGTGCCAGTAGTCCATCGAGGGAAGCTAACTATGGCTACACCTTC	CASSPSREANYGYTF
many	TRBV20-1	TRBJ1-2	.	TGCAGTGCTAAAACCCCTGGCTTCTATGGCTACACCTTC	CSAKTPGFYGYTF
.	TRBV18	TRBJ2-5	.	TGTGCCAGCTCACAGGACATTAGCCAAGAGACCCAGTACTTC	CASSQDISQETQYF
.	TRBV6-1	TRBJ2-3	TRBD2	TGTGCCAGCAGTGGGGGACTAGCGGGGTGGGCAGATACGCAGTATTTT	CASSGGLAGWADTQYF
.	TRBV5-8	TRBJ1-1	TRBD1	TGTGCCAGCAGCAAGAGGACAGGCGCGAACACTGAAGCTTTCTTT	CASSKRTGANTEAFF
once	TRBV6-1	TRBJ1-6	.	TGTGCCAGCAGCCCGGCCAGCCTCCGTTCACCCCTCCACTTT	CASSPASLRSPLHF
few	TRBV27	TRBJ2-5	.	TGTGCCAGCAGGGCCCGTTCCTTCCAAGAGACCCAGTACTTC	CASRARSFQETQYF
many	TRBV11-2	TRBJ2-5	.	TGTGCCAGCAGCTCACTCACCCTAGAGACCCAGTACTTC	CASSSLTLETQYF
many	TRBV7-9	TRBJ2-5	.	TGTGCCAGCAGCGCCGGGACAAAGAGGGGAGAGACCCAGTACTTC	CASSAGTKRGETQYF
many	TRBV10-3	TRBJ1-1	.	TGTGCCATCAGGGGGGCGGACCGAGATAACACTGAAGCTTTCTTT	CAIRGADRDNTEAFF
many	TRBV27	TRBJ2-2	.	TGTGCCAGCAGTTTTGAACAGGCGGGAACCGGGGAGCTGTTTTTT	CASSFEQAGTGELFF
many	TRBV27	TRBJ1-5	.	TGTGCCAGCTCTGCAGACGGTGAAAACAATCAGCCCCAGCATTTT	CASSADGENNQPQHF
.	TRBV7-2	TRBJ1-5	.	TGTGCCAGCAGCCCGCGGCAGGGGCGTAATCAGCCCCAGCATTTT	CASSPRQGRNQPQHF
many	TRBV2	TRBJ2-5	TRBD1	TGTGCCAGCAGGGCCCGAGGACAGGTGAACCAAGAGACCCAGTACTTC	CASRARGQVNQETQYF
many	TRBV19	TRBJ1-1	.	TGTGCCAGTAGAGAGCTGGCTGAGGAAGCTTTCTTT	CASRELAEEAFF
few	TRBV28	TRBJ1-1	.	TGTGCCAGCAGGACGCTCATTCAAGTGGCAGCTTTCTTT	CASRTLIQVAAFF
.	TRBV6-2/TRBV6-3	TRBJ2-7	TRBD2	TGTGCCAGCAGTTACCCGGCGGGGGATGAGCAGTACTTC	CASSYPAGDEQYF
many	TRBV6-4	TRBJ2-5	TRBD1	TGTGCCAGCAGAGACTTAACCGGGACAGGGGGCGATCGGAAGACCCAGTACTTC	CASRDLTGTGGDRKTQYF
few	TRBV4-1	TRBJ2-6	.	TGCGCCAGCAGCCAAGACTGGGACATCTACTCTGGGGCCAACGTCCTGACTTTC	CASSQDWDIYSGANVLTF
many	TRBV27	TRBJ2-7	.	TGTGCCAGCAGTAAAAATCTTCGGTACGAGCAGTACTTC	CASSKNLRYEQYF
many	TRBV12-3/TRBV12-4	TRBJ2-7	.	TGTGCCAGCAGGCTACGATATAGCTCCTACGAGCAGTACTTC	CASRLRYSSYEQYF
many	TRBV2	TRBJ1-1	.	TGTGCCAGCAGTGAAGCCCAGGCTCTTAACACTGAAGCTTTCTTT	CASSEAQALNTEAFF
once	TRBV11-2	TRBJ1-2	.	TGTGCCAGCAGCTTAGGCAGGGAGAGTAATGGCTACACCTTC	CASSLGRESNGYTF
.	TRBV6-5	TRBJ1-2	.	TGTGCCAGCAGTTACGAGAGCTATGGCTACACCTTC	CASSYESYGYTF
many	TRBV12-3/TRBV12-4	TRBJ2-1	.	TGTGCCAGCAGTCGACTGATATTAAATGAGCAGTTCTTC	CASSRLILNEQFF
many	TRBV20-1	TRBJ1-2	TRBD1	TGCAGTGCTAGGAGTTCCGACAGGGAGCTAGGGGGCTACACCTTC	CSARSSDRELGGYTF
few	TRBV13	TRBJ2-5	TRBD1	TGTGCCAGCGGGACAGGCTGGGAAGAGACCCAGTACTTC	CASGTGWEETQYF